This T cell receptor (beta chain) was recovered during a study of OX40 agonist ivuxolimab in advanced cancers. Some background on the complete study: Ivuxolimab was a fully human IgG2 agonistic monoclonal antibody targeting the costimulatory receptor OX40 (CD134). Of the approximately 50 dose-escalation patients, hepatocellular carcinoma was present in approximately 20, melanoma in around 15, renal cell carcinoma in 9 and head and neck cancer in 9. The paper covers the monotherapy dose-escalation part of the phase I ivuxolimab trial, which included N ≈ 54 patients. The point of sequencing TCRbeta in the periphery was to test whether ivuxolimab changed TCR sequence diversity and drove clonal T-cell expansion. A male proportion of 82.7% and a mean age of 60 years, ranging from roughly 20 to 80, were recorded for the dose-escalation cohort. Three dose-escalation patients achieved partial responses, one with hepatocellular carcinoma and two with cutaneous melanoma. Prior anti-PD-1, anti-PD-L1 or anti-CTLA-4 therapy was permitted, and checkpoint inhibitors had been received by under 50% of dose-escalation patients. Intravenous ivuxolimab was administered to patients every 2 weeks at six dose levels: 0.01, 0.1, 0.3, 1.5, 3 and 10 mg/kg. Study-wide findings and limitations: In the 0.1-3.0 mg/kg groups, partial responders were among the patients with the lowest normalized peripheral clonal expansion, particularly in CD8+ T cells. After ivuxolimab, more expanded clones were found on average in CD8+ T cells than in CD4+ T cells. At doses of 0.1 to 3.0 mg/kg, clonal expansion of both CD4+ and CD8+ blood T cells was observed from baseline to week 6. Which antigens the clonally expanded peripheral T cells were specific for was not determined. Low levels of normalized T-cell clonal expansion were also seen in some patients who did not respond.

For sequencing of the TCRbeta CDR3 region, genomic DNA was extracted from the sorted cells. The immunoSEQ Assay was used for sequencing of TCRbeta CDR3 regions. TCRdb obtained this table from immuneACCESS and retained in-frame rearrangements with V and J assigned. These tables miss some clones; where compared with another copy, unresolved V genes account for less than half of the shortfall, and the remainder is unexplained. This sample is represented by 69,000 or so clones; 85% of them were singletons. The ten largest clonotypes hold roughly 0.9% of the sample. Points on this clone: There is no known antigen for this receptor. No much larger clonotype is one base removed from it; base qualities were not supplied.

Patients with a history of autoimmune disease or receiving systemic immunosuppression were excluded from the trial. In every dose cohort, peripheral blood was drawn for TCR sequencing at baseline, cycle 4 day 1, and cycle 7 day 1. Samples were obtained from an open-label, multicenter, first-in-human phase I dose-escalation trial of ivuxolimab. Adults with locally advanced or metastatic head and neck squamous cell, hepatocellular, melanoma or renal cell carcinoma were enrolled in the trial. Before TCR sequencing, CD4+ and CD8+ T cells were separately sorted from peripheral blood. This receptor was obtained from an adult with an advanced solid tumor such as melanoma, head and neck, liver or kidney cancer. The sample was CD4+ or CD8+ T cells sorted from blood, taken in a trial of the OX40 agonist ivuxolimab.

The CDR3 sequence is CASSFGTLRTDTQYF. The DNA sequence is TGTGCCAGCAGCTTCGGGACATTACGCACAGATACGCAGTATTTT. The rearranged chain carries TRBV5-8 and TRBJ2-3, and perhaps TRBD1 as D gene, on 6 matching bases. Deletion took 2 bases off V and 1 base off J, with a span of 11 bases between the germline ends. From the germline V gene, CDR1 is SGHTS and CDR2 is YDEGEE. Its CDR3 holds 15 amino acids, cysteine through phenylalanine. The entry retains the CDR3 DNA only, 45 bases that are in frame from base 1.